This TCR beta chain was observed in a study of blood T cell repertoires in COVID-19. Across the whole study: COVID-19 samples, acute and convalescent, were from the United States, Italy and Spain. Sources were T cells, B-cell-depleted T cells, or PBMCs; the material itself was cDNA or gDNA.

Authors' data handling: Reference gene primers were amplified, and this amplification served to estimate nucleated cell counts. Measured with immunoSEQ multiplex PCR; TCRdb has only the in-frame clones, and not every one. Clone size and the V and J calls come from that table; the DNA yielded D and trimming. The sample holds about 190,000 clones, around 80% seen once. With 6 bases removed from V and 8 bases from J, the gap between germline ends came to 16 bases. The CDR3 sequence is 13 residues long. Germline lookup yields CDR1 MDHEN and CDR2 SYDVKM. This sequence was found in a woman older than 75 with active or convalescent COVID-19. The sequencing input was peripheral blood. The rearrangement uses TRBV28 and TRBJ1-2; D is undetermined. CDR3 in amino acids: CASRRDSGRGYTF. The CDR3 region has the DNA TGTGCCAGCAGGCGCGACTCCGGGAGGGGCTACACCTTC.